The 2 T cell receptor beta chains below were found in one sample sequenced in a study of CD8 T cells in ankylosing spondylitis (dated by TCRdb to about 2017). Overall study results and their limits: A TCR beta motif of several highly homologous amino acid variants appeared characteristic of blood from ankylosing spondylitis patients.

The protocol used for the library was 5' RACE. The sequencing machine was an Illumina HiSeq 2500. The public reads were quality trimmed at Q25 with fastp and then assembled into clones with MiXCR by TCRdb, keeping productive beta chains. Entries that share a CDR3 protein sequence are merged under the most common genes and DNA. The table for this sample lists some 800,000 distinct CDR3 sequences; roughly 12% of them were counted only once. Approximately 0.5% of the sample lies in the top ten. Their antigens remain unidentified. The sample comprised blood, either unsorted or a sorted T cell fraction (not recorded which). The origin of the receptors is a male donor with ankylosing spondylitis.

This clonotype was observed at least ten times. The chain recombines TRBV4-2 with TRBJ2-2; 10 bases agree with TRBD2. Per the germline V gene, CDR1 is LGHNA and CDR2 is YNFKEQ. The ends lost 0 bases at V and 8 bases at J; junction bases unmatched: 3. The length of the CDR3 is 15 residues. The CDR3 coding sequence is TGTGCCAGCAGCCAAGAGGCAGCGGGAGGGGGGGAGCTGTTTTTT. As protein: CASSQEAAGGGELFF.

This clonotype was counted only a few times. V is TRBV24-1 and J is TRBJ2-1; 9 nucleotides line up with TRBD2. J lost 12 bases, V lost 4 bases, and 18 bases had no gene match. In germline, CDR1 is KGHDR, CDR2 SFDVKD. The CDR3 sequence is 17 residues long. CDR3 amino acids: CATSDQGEASGVARQFF. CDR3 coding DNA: TGTGCCACCAGTGACCAGGGGGAAGCTAGCGGGGTTGCCCGGCAGTTCTTC.